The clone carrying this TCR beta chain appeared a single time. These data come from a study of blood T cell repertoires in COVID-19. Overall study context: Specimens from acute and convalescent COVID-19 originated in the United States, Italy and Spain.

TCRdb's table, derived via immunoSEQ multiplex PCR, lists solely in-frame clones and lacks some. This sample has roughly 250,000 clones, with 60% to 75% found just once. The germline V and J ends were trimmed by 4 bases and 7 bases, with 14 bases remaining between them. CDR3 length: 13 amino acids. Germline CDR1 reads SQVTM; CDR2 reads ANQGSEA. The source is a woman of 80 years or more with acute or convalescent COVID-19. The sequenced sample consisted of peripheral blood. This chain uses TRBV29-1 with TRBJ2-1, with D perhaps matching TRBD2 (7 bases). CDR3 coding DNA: TGCAGCGTTGTGGGGGGGCCGCGAAATGAGCAGTTCTTC. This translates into CSVVGGPRNEQFF.